These 27 T cell receptor beta chains were all obtained from the same sample, sequenced in a study of blood T cell repertoires in COVID-19. Assay: immunoSEQ multiplex PCR; the TCRdb copy retains only in-frame clones and omits some. The table lists 60,000 to 85,000 clones, just over 85% of them singletons. Sequenced sample: peripheral blood. These receptors all come from an elderly woman with active or convalescent COVID-19.

V and J are TRBV10-3 and TRBJ2-1; 7 bases are shared with TRBD1. The junction had 6 bases not matched to a gene; V was cut back by 7 bases and J by 6 bases. Germline V gives CDR1 ENHRY, CDR2 SYGVKD. This CDR3 comprises 13 residues. The CDR3 coding sequence is TGTGCCATCACAGACAGGGCAATCAATGAGCAGTTCTTC. This encodes CAITDRAINEQFF.

V is TRBV2 and J is TRBJ2-5; a weak D match, TRBD1 (6 bases). V was trimmed by 6 bases and J by 7 bases, leaving 15 bases between them. Germline V gene sequence: CDR1 SNHLY, CDR2 FYNNEI. This CDR3 is 13 amino acids long. CDR3 loop: CASSDRKIVTQYF. CDR3 sequence (DNA): TGTGCCAGCAGCGACAGGAAAATAGTGACCCAGTACTTC.

This chain uses TRBV7-9 with TRBJ2-3; 7 bases line up with TRBD1. The CDR3 totals 14 residues. Germline CDR1 is SEHNR and CDR2 is FQNEAQ (reference sequence). The trim removed 4 bases at V and 3 bases at J, leaving 4 bases unmatched. The CDR3: CASSSRGRTDTQYF. The CDR3 region has the DNA TGTGCCAGCAGCTCTAGGGGGCGGACAGATACGCAGTATTTT.

The chain links TRBV7-8 to TRBJ1-2; D not certain. This CDR3 contains 11 residues. V lost 5 bases and J 7 bases, leaving 8 bases between the germline ends. CDR1 is SGHVS and CDR2 is FQNEAQ in the germline V gene. This CDR3 is CASSLYFGYTF. In DNA, the CDR3 is TGTGCCAGCAGCCTCTACTTTGGCTACACCTTC. The full variable domain, in which reference TRBV7-8 and TRBJ1-2 provide the parts outside the CDR3, is GAGVSQSPRYKVAKRGQDVALRCDPISGHVSLFWYQQALGQGPEFLTYFQNEAQLDKSGLPSDRFFAERPEGSVSTLKIQRTQQEDSAVYLCASSLYFGYTFGSGTRLTVV.

The CDR3 DNA reads TGTGCCAGTTTGGACAGGGCAGATACGCAGTATTTT. Translation: CASLDRADTQYF. The V gene is TRBV19, the J gene TRBJ2-3; TRBD1 agrees at 8 bases. Trimming cost V 8 bases and J 4 bases; bases outside gene matches: 2. CDR3 size: 12 residues. CDR1 LNHDA and CDR2 SQIVND come from the germline V gene (reference sequence).

The rearrangement uses TRBV12-5 and TRBJ2-7; D not resolved. Looked up from germline, CDR1 is LGHNT and CDR2 is FRNRAP. Trimming pared 6 bases from V and 2 bases from J, leaving 11 bases between. The CDR3 is made up of 13 amino acids. CDR3 coding DNA: TGTGCTAGTGGCCGAGCACGCGCCTACGAGCAGTACTTC. Its protein is CASGRARAYEQYF.

The V and J genes are TRBV5-4 and TRBJ2-2, with 8 bases matching TRBD2. Germline values: CDR1 SGHNT, CDR2 YYREEE (reference sequence). The CDR3 is 15 amino acids. V dropped 4 bases and J dropped 5; count of bases not matched to a gene: 7. CDR3 DNA: TGTGCCAGCAGCCCCGGGGGGGTTGGGACCGGGGAGCTGTTTTTT. Encoded protein: CASSPGGVGTGELFF.

The V call is TRBV4-1, the J call TRBJ2-7, with TRBD1 matching 8 bases. Germline V gene data show CDR1 as MGHRA and CDR2 as YSYEKL. Losses at the gene ends were 1 base for V and 2 bases for J; bases not matched to a gene: 10. This CDR3 has 17 residues. CDR3 bases: TGCGCCAGCAGCCAAGTCCGCCCGGGACAGGCAACCTACGAGCAGTACTTC. Translating it yields CASSQVRPGQATYEQYF.

The J gene is TRBJ2-7, the V gene TRBV18; maybe TRBD2 (6 bases). The CDR3 loop spans 12 amino acids. V lost 5 bases and J 5 bases, leaving 10 bases between the germline ends. Germline values: CDR1 KGHSH, CDR2 LQKENI. This chain's CDR3 is CASSAGGDEQYF. The CDR3 nucleotides are TGTGCCAGCTCAGCCGGAGGGGACGAGCAGTACTTC.

The V gene is TRBV11-3, the J gene TRBJ1-3, with 7 bases identical to TRBD1. The CDR3 consists of 14 residues. With V trimmed by 5 bases and J by 8 bases, 9 bases remained unmatched. Germline CDR1 is SGHNT and CDR2 is YENEEA. CDR3 residues: CASSLEGAVDTIYF. The CDR3 coding sequence is TGTGCCAGCAGCCTTGAGGGGGCTGTGGACACCATATATTTT.

This sequence joins TRBV7-8 and TRBJ1-5; TRBD1 aligns across 7 bases. The CDR3 sequence is 15 residues long. Germline V CDR1 and CDR2: SGHVS, FQNEAQ. The J segment lost 5 bases and the V segment lost 2 bases, leaving 6 bases of the junction unmatched. CDR3 residues: CASSLTTGDDQPQHF. DNA for the CDR3: TGTGCCAGCAGCTTAACTACAGGGGACGATCAGCCCCAGCATTTT.

The rearrangement uses TRBV5-6 and TRBJ1-1, with D possibly matching TRBD1 (5 bases). The V gene's germline CDR1 is SGHDT and CDR2 YYEEEE. The V end was cut by 4 bases, the J end by 4 bases, with 14 bases between. The CDR3 contains 14 residues. CDR3 in amino acids: CASSPTGGVTEAFF. Here the CDR3 DNA reads TGTGCCAGCAGCCCCACGGGGGGAGTCACTGAAGCTTTCTTT.

The genes are TRBV19 and TRBJ1-5; TRBD1 agrees at 9 bases. The CDR3 is made up of 14 amino acids. Germline CDR1 LNHDA, CDR2 SQIVND (reference sequence). Trimming at V came to 9 bases and at J to 3 bases, leaving 6 bases not matched to a gene. The CDR3 nucleotides are TGTGCCAGCAGGACAGGGGCTGCCAATCAGCCCCAGCATTTT. Translating it yields CASRTGAANQPQHF.

The chain is built from TRBV6-6 and TRBJ2-2; 9 bases align to TRBD2. The germline V gene has CDR1 MNHNY and CDR2 SVGAGI (reference sequence). The CDR3 loop spans 20 amino acids. The trim removed 6 bases at V and 3 bases at J, leaving 20 bases unmatched. CDR3 sequence reads: CASSAFSRGLALHYTGELFF. DNA of the CDR3: TGTGCCAGCAGCGCCTTCTCAAGGGGACTAGCCCTACACTACACCGGGGAGCTGTTTTTT.

The CDR3 sequence: CSVLRGAQETQYF. CDR3 DNA sequence: TGCAGCGTCTTGCGGGGGGCCCAAGAGACCCAGTACTTC. This chain joins TRBV29-1 and TRBJ2-5; 8 nucleotides agree with TRBD2. The trim removed 6 bases at V and 1 base at J, leaving 4 bases unmatched. The CDR3 runs 13 residues. Germline V gene lookup returns CDR1 SQVTM and CDR2 ANQGSEA.

The rearrangement links TRBV7-3 to TRBJ2-1; 7 bases are shared with TRBD2. The V segment lost 8 bases and the J segment 5 bases; nucleotides outside the gene matches: 6. The CDR3 extends over 13 amino acids. Germline loops: CDR1 SGHTA, CDR2 FQGTGA. The CDR3 spells CASGPSGNNEQFF. For the CDR3, the DNA is TGTGCCAGCGGTCCTAGCGGCAACAATGAGCAGTTCTTC.

The sample holds one count of this clone. The rearrangement links TRBV11-3 to TRBJ2-3; D call uncertain. Trimming stripped 3 bases from V and 0 bases from J, with 10 bases between. The CDR3 is made up of 15 amino acids. The germline CDR1 and CDR2 sequences are SGHNT and YENEEA. CDR3 nucleotides: TGTGCCAGCAGCTTTCTAGTCCTCAGCACAGATACGCAGTATTTT. Translation: CASSFLVLSTDTQYF.

This chain joins TRBV5-4 and TRBJ1-2; tentative D call: TRBD1 (5 bases). V dropped 7 bases and J dropped 0 bases, with 16 bases sitting between them. The CDR3 covers 15 residues. The germline gives CDR1 SGHNT, CDR2 YYREEE (reference sequence). The CDR3 sequence: CASRTGGGTNYGYTF. Here the CDR3 DNA reads TGTGCCAGCCGAACCGGGGGGGGGACTAACTATGGCTACACCTTC. Full variable domain (remainder filled in from reference TRBV5-4 and TRBJ1-2): ETGVTQSPTHLIKTRGQQVTLRCSSQSGHNTVSWYQQALGQGPQFIFQYYREEENGRGNFPPRFSGLQFPNYSSELNVNALELDDSALYLCASRTGGGTNYGYTFGSGTRLTVV.

The chain has TRBV4-3 and TRBJ2-5; TRBD2 matches 8 bases. The CDR3 is made up of 15 amino acids. Germline V gene sequence: CDR1 LGHNA, CDR2 YSLEER. V was pared by 0 bases and J by 3 bases, with 3 bases of the junction left unmatched. DNA of the CDR3: TGCGCCAGCAGCCAAGAGGAGACTAGCGAAGAGACCCAGTACTTC. Protein: CASSQEETSEETQYF.

The rearrangement joins TRBV5-1 to TRBJ2-1; 9 nucleotides agree with TRBD2. CDR1 is SGHRS, CDR2 YFSETQ, per germline. The CDR3 has 15 amino acids. With V trimmed by 0 bases and J by 7 bases, 5 bases remained unmatched. CDR3 sequence (DNA): TGCGCCAGCAGCTTGGAAGGCGGGGGGGCGAATGAGCAGTTCTTC. Its protein product is CASSLEGGGANEQFF. The full variable domain, in which reference TRBV5-1 and TRBJ2-1 provide the parts outside the CDR3, is KAGVTQTPRYLIKTRGQQVTLSCSPISGHRSVSWYQQTPGQGLQFLFEYFSETQRNKGNFPGRFSGRQFSNSRSEMNVSTLELGDSALYLCASSLEGGGANEQFFGPGTRLTVL.

The chain links TRBV18 to TRBJ1-6, with a weak D call TRBD1 (5 bases). The CDR3 loop spans 15 amino acids. Germline CDR1 reads KGHSH; CDR2 reads LQKENI. V was trimmed by 1 base and J by 11 bases, leaving 15 bases between them. The DNA for the CDR3 is TGTGCCAGCTCACCACAAACAGGTCCCGACCCACCCCTCCACTTT. Its protein product is CASSPQTGPDPPLHF.

This clone was seen a single time. J is TRBJ2-1 and V is TRBV27; D might be TRBD1 (5 bases). The CDR3 loop spans 14 amino acids. The germline CDR1 and CDR2 sequences are MNHEY and SMNVEV (reference sequence). V was pared by 0 bases and J by 6 bases, with 9 bases between. The CDR3 spells CASSLSGHPNEQFF. CDR3 DNA sequence: TGTGCCAGCAGTTTATCCGGACACCCCAATGAGCAGTTCTTC.

V and J are TRBV7-2 and TRBJ1-4; 8 bases map to TRBD1. This CDR3 contains 18 residues. The germline gives CDR1 SGHTA, CDR2 FQGNSA. V was pared by 2 bases and J by 4 bases, with 12 bases of the junction left unmatched. The CDR3 protein is CASSLFPRGTGVNEKLFF. The CDR3 nucleotides read TGTGCCAGCAGCTTATTCCCTCGGGGGACAGGCGTTAATGAAAAACTGTTTTTT.

This clone showed up just once. The J gene is TRBJ1-3, the V gene TRBV10-3, with D hard to call. The CDR3 totals 13 residues. V was trimmed by 4 bases and J by 3 bases, leaving 7 bases between them. Germline V CDR1 and CDR2: ENHRY, SYGVKD. This chain's CDR3 is CAISGSNGNTIYF. The CDR3 nucleotides read TGTGCCATCAGTGGCTCTAATGGAAACACCATATATTTT.

Only one count was recorded for this clone. V is TRBV27 and J is TRBJ2-1; 8 bases are a match to TRBD1. The CDR3 extends over 13 amino acids. Germline V gene sequence: CDR1 MNHEY, CDR2 SMNVEV (reference sequence). The trim removed 6 bases at V and 8 bases at J, leaving 6 bases unmatched. The CDR3 spells CASSLGQGYEQFF. CDR3 coding DNA: TGTGCCAGCAGCCTCGGACAGGGCTATGAGCAGTTCTTC.

The chain recombines TRBV3-1 (or the pseudogene TRBV3-2) with TRBJ1-2, with D unclear. Germline values: CDR1 LGHDT, CDR2 YNNKEL (reference sequence). V was clipped by 4 bases and J by 0 bases, with 15 bases between them. The CDR3 length is 16 residues. In nucleotides, the CDR3 is TGTGCCAGCAGCCGGACTCAGACCAGAGCTAACTATGGCTACACCTTC. Amino acids: CASSRTQTRANYGYTF.

Written as DNA, the CDR3 is TGTGCCAGCAGCTTGCTGACAGGGGGCTCTGGGGCCAACGTCCTGACTTTC. Amino acid sequence: CASSLLTGGSGANVLTF. The chain employs TRBV5-5 and TRBJ2-6; 9 nucleotides agree with TRBD1. This CDR3 spans 17 amino acids. The germline V gene has CDR1 SGHKS and CDR2 YYEKEE (reference sequence). The trim removed 1 base at V and 0 bases at J, leaving 2 bases unmatched.